What follows describes a single T cell receptor beta chain. V shed 2 bases, J shed 5 bases, and the junction held 5 bases outside the gene matches. Germline CDR1 and CDR2: MNHEY and SVGAGI. This CDR3 region has 14 residues. The data stem from a study of blood T cell repertoires in COVID-19. Study in general: From T cells, B-cell-depleted T cells, or PBMCs came the material, which was cDNA or gDNA.

Per the original methods: Using reference gene primer amplification, nucleated cell counts were estimated. Sequenced by immunoSEQ multiplex PCR; TCRdb stores in-frame clones only, minus some. V, J and clone size derive from that table, while D and trimming were established from the DNA sequence. The table shows about 100,000 clones, with roughly 92% occurring only once. The V call is TRBV6-5, the J call TRBJ1-1; TRBD1 matches 7 bases. The TCR originated in a middle-aged man with active COVID-19. The sequenced sample consisted of peripheral blood. The CDR3 region has the DNA TGTGCCAGCAGTTACGACAGGGCTGGTACTGAAGCTTTCTTT. Encoded protein: CASSYDRAGTEAFF.